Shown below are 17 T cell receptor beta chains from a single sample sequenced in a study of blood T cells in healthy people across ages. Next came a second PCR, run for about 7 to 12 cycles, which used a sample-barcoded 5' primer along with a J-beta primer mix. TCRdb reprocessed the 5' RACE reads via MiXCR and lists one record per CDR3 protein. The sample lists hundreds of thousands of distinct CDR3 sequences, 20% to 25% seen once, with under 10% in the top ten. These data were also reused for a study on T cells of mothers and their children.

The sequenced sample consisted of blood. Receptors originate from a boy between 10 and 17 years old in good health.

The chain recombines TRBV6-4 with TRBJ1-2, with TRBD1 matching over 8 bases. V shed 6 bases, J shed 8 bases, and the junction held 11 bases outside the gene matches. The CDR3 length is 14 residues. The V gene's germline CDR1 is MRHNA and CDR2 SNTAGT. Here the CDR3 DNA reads TGTGCCAGCAGAAGTGAGACAGGGGCTGGAGGCTACACCTTC. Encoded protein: CASRSETGAGGYTF.

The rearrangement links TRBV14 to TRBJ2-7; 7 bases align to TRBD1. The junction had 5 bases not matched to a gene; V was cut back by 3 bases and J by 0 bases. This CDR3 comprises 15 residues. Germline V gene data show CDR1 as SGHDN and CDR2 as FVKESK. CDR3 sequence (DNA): TGTGCCAGCAGCCATCCCGGGACAGCCTCCTACGAGCAGTACTTC. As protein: CASSHPGTASYEQYF.

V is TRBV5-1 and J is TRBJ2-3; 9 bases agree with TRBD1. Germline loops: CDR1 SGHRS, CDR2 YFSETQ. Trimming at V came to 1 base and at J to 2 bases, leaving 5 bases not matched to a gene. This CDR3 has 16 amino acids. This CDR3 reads CASSLQGTGYTDTQYF. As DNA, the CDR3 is TGCGCCAGCAGCTTGCAGGGGACAGGGTACACAGATACGCAGTATTTT.

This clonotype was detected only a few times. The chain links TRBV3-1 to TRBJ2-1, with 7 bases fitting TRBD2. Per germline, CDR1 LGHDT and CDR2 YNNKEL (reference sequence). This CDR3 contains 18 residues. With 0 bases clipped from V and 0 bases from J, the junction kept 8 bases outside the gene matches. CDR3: CASSQDYWGGNSYNEQFF. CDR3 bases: TGTGCCAGCAGCCAAGATTACTGGGGGGGGAACTCCTACAATGAGCAGTTCTTC.

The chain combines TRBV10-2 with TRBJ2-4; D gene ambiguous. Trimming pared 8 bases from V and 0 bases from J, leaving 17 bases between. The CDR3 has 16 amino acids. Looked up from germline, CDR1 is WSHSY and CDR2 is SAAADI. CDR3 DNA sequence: TGCGCCAGCCCGCCTGAGGACGGTCTAGCCAAAAACATTCAGTACTTC. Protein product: CASPPEDGLAKNIQYF.

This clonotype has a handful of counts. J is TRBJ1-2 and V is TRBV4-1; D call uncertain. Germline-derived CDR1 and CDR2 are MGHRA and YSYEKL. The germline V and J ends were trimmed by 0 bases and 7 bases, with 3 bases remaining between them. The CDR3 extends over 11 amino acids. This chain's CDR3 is CASSQEFGYTF. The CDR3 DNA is TGCGCCAGCAGCCAAGAGTTTGGCTACACCTTC.

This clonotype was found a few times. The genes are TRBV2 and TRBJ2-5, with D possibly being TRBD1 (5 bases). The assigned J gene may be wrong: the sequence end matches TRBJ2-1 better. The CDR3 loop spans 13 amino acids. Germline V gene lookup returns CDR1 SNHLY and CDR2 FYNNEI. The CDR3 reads CASIGQGVDEQFF. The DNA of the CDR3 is TGTGCCAGCATAGGGCAGGGTGTAGATGAGCAGTTCTTC.

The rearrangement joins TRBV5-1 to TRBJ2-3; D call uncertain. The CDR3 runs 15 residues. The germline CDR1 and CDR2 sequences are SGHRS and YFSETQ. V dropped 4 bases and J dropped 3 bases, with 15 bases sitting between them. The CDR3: CASSPGEALTDTQYF. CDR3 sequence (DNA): TGCGCCAGCAGCCCGGGTGAGGCCCTGACAGATACGCAGTATTTT.

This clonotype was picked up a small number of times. CDR3 region: CASSPDRSNTEAFF. In DNA form, the CDR3 reads TGTGCCAGCAGCCCGGACAGGTCGAACACTGAAGCTTTCTTT. The chain links TRBV11-1 to TRBJ1-1; 7 bases match TRBD1. CDR3 size: 14 residues. Germline assignment: CDR1 SGHAT and CDR2 FQDESV (reference sequence). V lost 5 bases to trimming and J lost 1 base; unmatched junction nucleotides: 4.

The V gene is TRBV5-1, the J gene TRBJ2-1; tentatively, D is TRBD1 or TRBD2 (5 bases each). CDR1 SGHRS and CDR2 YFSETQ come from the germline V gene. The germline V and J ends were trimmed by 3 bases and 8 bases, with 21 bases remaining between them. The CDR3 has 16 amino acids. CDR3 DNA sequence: TGCGCCAGCAGCTCGGCTCCGCAGCAGGGACGGGATGAGCAGTTCTTC. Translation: CASSSAPQQGRDEQFF.

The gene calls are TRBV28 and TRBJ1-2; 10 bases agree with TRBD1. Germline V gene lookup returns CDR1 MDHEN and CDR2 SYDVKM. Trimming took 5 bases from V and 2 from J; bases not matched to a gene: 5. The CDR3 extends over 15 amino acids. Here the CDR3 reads CASSPDRGLNYGYTF. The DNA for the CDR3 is TGTGCCAGCAGTCCCGACAGGGGGCTCAACTATGGCTACACCTTC.

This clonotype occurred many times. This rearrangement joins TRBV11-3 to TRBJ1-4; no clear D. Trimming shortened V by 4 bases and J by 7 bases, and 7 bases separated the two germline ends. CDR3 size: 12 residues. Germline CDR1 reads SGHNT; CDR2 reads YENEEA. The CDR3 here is CASSSDPEKLFF. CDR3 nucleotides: TGTGCCAGCAGCTCGGATCCTGAAAAACTGTTTTTT.

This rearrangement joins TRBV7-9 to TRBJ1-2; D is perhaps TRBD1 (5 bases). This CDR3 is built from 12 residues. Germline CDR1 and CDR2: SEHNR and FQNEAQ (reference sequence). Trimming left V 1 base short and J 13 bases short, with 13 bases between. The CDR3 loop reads CASSLEAGGATF. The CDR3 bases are TGTGCCAGCAGCTTAGAAGCAGGAGGGGCCACCTTC.

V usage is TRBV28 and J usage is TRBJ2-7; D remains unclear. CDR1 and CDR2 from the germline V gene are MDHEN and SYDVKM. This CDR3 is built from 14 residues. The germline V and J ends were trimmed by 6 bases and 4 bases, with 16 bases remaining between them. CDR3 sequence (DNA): TGTGCCAGCAGCCGACGTGGAATTGTGTACGAGCAGTACTTC. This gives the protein CASSRRGIVYEQYF.

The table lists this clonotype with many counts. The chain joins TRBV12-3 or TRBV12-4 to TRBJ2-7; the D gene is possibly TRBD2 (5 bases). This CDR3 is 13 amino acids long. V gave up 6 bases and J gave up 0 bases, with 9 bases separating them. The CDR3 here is CASSFGNSYEQYF. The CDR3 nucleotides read TGTGCCAGCAGCTTCGGGAACTCCTACGAGCAGTACTTC.

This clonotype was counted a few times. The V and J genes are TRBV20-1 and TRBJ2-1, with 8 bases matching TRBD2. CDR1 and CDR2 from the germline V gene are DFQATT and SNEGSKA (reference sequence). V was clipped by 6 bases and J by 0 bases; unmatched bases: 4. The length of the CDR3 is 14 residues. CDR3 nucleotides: TGCAGTGCAGCAAGCGGGAGCTCCTACAATGAGCAGTTCTTC. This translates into CSAASGSSYNEQFF.

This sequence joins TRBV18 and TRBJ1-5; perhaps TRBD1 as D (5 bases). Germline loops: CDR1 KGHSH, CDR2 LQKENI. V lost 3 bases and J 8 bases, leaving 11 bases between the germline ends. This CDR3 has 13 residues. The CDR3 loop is CASSPGGGEPQHF. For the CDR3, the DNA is TGTGCCAGCTCACCCGGCGGGGGGGAGCCCCAGCATTTT.